This TCR delta chain was found in a study of gamma-delta chains in newborns, infants, children. Looking at the study overall: Microbial exposure reportedly drives polyclonal innate γδ T cell expansion after birth.

V shed 3 bases, J shed 0 bases, and the junction held 17 bases outside the gene matches. CDR1 and CDR2 (germline): GEAIGNYY, EKD. This CDR3 has 19 residues. TCRdb reanalysed the reads via CATT. This sample has 9,000 to 13,000 delta-chain clones, with about 8.6% found just once. The genes are TRDV2 and TRDJ1, with 8 bases matching TRDD3. Sequenced material: blood. The clonotype originates from a child who was a newborn, infant or young child, either healthy, febrile or measles-vaccinated (not recorded which). The DNA for the CDR3 is TGTGCCTGTGACCCGTTGACCTCGGGTACTGGGGGGTACACCGATAAACTCATCTTT. It translates to CACDPLTSGTGGYTDKLIF.